Listed below are T cell receptor beta chains from one sample, sequenced in a study of T cell repertoires in cytomegalovirus infection. TCRdb re-analysed the reads in MiXCR, keeping a single row per CDR3 protein. The sample shows 550,000 to 700,000 distinct CDR3 sequences, approximately 40% of them seen only once. No antigens are known for them. The sequences come from cultured PBMCs, collected from culture after CMV antigen stimulation. The receptors were sampled from a human donor in good health (CMV status not recorded). Some clones in this sample may be carry-over from other donors' samples. The CDR3 runs from the conserved cysteine through the conserved F or W. A D gene is named only where the DNA matches it firmly. Expanded clones get a size class; other rows say once, few or many, or leave the size out.

V	size	D	J	CDR3	DNA
TRBV18	few	.	TRBJ1-1	CASSPLTGNTEAFF	TGTGCCAGCTCACCGCTGACAGGGAACACTGAAGCTTTCTTT
TRBV12-3/TRBV12-4	.	.	TRBJ1-5	CASSFLGNQPQHF	TGTGCCAGCAGTTTCCTAGGGAATCAGCCCCAGCATTTT
TRBV20-1	.	.	TRBJ2-7	CSARGGVNEQYF	TGCAGTGCTAGGGGCGGGGTGAACGAGCAGTACTTC
TRBV3-1	.	TRBD2	TRBJ2-1	CASSPVEGGRNEQFF	TGTGCCAGCAGCCCTGTGGAGGGAGGGAGGAATGAGCAGTTCTTC
TRBV27	.	.	TRBJ2-1	CASSSSWATSSYNEQFF	TGTGCCAGCAGTTCTTCCTGGGCGACCAGCTCCTACAATGAGCAGTTCTTC
TRBV7-2	.	.	TRBJ1-1	CASSWGRLNTEAFF	TGTGCCAGCAGCTGGGGACGGTTGAACACTGAAGCTTTCTTT
TRBV19	.	.	TRBJ2-7	CASMGQGYTSYEQYF	TGTGCCAGTATGGGGCAGGGCTATACCTCCTACGAGCAGTACTTC
TRBV4-1	.	TRBD1	TRBJ1-4	CASSQGGYTGGNEKLFF	TGCGCCAGCAGCCAGGGGGGATATACAGGGGGAAATGAAAAACTGTTTTTT
TRBV10-3	few	.	TRBJ1-5	CAISEGSSNQPQHF	TGTGCCATCAGTGAGGGCTCCAGCAATCAGCCCCAGCATTTT
TRBV7-8	few	.	TRBJ2-7	CASRLGESSYEQYF	TGTGCCAGCAGGCTGGGGGAAAGCTCCTACGAGCAGTACTTC
TRBV19	.	.	TRBJ1-5	CASSQIGRNNQPQHF	TGTGCCAGTAGTCAAATCGGCAGGAACAATCAGCCCCAGCATTTT
TRBV7-9	few	.	TRBJ2-1	CASPNYNEQFF	TGTGCCAGCCCCAATTACAATGAGCAGTTCTTC
TRBV20-1	.	.	TRBJ2-1	CSARDLGLYNEQFF	TGCAGTGCTAGAGATCTAGGACTCTACAATGAGCAGTTCTTC
TRBV6-2/TRBV6-3	few	.	TRBJ1-2	CASSTHRANYGYTF	TGTGCCAGCAGCACACACAGAGCTAACTATGGCTACACCTTC
TRBV12-3/TRBV12-4	.	TRBD2	TRBJ2-7	CASSRGLAEPYEQYF	TGTGCCAGCAGTCGGGGACTAGCGGAACCCTACGAGCAGTACTTC
TRBV7-2	once	.	TRBJ2-7	CASSLASDSHYEQYF	TGTGCCAGCAGCTTAGCGAGCGACAGTCACTACGAGCAGTACTTC
TRBV19	.	TRBD1	TRBJ2-2	CASIGGQGNTGELFF	TGTGCCAGTATAGGGGGACAGGGGAATACCGGGGAGCTGTTTTTT
TRBV4-3	.	.	TRBJ2-1	CASSQDQRSYNEQFF	TGCGCCAGCAGCCAAGACCAGCGGTCCTACAATGAGCAGTTCTTC
TRBV7-1	few	.	TRBJ1-2	CAISPERTGYTF	TGTGCCATCTCTCCTGAAAGGACTGGCTACACCTTC
TRBV6-1	.	.	TRBJ1-5	CASSFGGGHQPQHF	TGTGCCAGCAGTTTTGGCGGGGGGCATCAGCCCCAGCATTTT